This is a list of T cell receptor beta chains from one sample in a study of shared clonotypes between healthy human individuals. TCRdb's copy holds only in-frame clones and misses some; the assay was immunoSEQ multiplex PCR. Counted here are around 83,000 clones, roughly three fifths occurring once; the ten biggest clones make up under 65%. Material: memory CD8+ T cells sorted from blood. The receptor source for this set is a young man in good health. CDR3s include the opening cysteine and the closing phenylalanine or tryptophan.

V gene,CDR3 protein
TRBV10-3,CAISDYGGENYGYTF
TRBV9,CASSVGWDRGHEQYF
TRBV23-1,CASLTFRQGETQYF
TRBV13,CASSSLKGGSYEQYF
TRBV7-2,CASRTNRGRLGEQYF
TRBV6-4,CASRDWGSSYNEQFF
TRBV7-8,CASSLGKRESLRGYTF
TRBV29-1,CSVPKPGTGDSGELFF
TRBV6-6,CASSYGTLGYEQYF
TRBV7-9,CASSLEAEVLIEQYF
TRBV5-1,CASSFLETQYF
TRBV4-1,CASSLGGGVTGELFF
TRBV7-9,CASSEVAGDPHNEQFF
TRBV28,CASGSTYEQYF
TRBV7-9,CASSLTDQETQYF
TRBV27,CASRLQGGGGTEAFF
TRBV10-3,CAASPGLDRGSAGNF